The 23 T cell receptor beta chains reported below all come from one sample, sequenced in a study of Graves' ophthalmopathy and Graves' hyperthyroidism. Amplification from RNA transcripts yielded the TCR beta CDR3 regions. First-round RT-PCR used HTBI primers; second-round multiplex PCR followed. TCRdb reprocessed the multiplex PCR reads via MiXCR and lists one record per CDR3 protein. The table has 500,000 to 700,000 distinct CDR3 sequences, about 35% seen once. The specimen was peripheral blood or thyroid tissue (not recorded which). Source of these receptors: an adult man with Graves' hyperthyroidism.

CDR3 in amino acids: CASSPLNKDTQYF. The CDR3 nucleotides are TGTGCCAGCAGCCCCCTAAATAAAGATACGCAGTATTTT. This sequence joins TRBV7-2 and TRBJ2-3; D call uncertain. The CDR3 is 13 amino acids. Germline V CDR1 and CDR2: SGHTA, FQGNSA. V was shortened by 5 bases and J by 5 bases, with 11 bases between the two germline ends.

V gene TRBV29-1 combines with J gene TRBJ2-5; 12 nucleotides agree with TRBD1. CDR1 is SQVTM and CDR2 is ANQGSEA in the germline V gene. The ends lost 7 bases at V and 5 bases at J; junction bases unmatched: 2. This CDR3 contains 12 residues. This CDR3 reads CSGDRGQETQYF. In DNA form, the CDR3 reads TGCAGCGGGGACAGGGGGCAGGAGACCCAGTACTTC.

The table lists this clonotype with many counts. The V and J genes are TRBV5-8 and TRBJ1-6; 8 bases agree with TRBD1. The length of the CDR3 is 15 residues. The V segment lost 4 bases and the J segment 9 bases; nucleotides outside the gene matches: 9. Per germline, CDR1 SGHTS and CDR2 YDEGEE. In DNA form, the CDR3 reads TGTGCCAGCAGCCGGATGACAGGGGATAGTTCACCCCTCCACTTT. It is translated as CASSRMTGDSSPLHF. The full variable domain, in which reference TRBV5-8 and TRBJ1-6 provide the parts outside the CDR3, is EAGVTQSPTHLIKTRGQQATLRCSPISGHTSVYWYQQALGLGLQFLLWYDEGEERNRGNFPPRFSGRQFPNYSSELNVNALELEDSALYLCASSRMTGDSSPLHFGNGTRLTVT.

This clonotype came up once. CDR3 coding DNA: TGTGCCAGCAGTTTCGCAAGGACTAGCGGGAGGGCCATCCAAGGCGAGCAGTACTTC. Its protein is CASSFARTSGRAIQGEQYF. The J gene is TRBJ2-7, the V gene TRBV7-9; 15 bases line up with TRBD2. The CDR3 totals 19 residues. Unmatched junction bases numbered 18, after V lost 6 bases and J lost 6 bases. Germline CDR1 is SEHNR and CDR2 is FQNEAQ (reference sequence). Based on the CDR3 plus reference TRBV7-9 and TRBJ2-7, the full variable domain is DTGVSQNPRHKITKRGQNVTFRCDPISEHNRLYWYRQTLGQGPEFLTYFQNEAQLEKSRLLSDRFSAERPKGSFSTLEIQRTEQGDSAMYLCASSFARTSGRAIQGEQYFGPGTRLTVT.

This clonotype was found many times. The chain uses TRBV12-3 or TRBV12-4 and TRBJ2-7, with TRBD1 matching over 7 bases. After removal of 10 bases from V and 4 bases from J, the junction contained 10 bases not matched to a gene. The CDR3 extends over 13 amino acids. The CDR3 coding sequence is TGTGCCACCGCCGGACAGGTCCAGTACGAGCAGTACTTC. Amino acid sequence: CATAGQVQYEQYF.

CDR3 coding DNA: TGTGCCAGCGAGGGGCTAGCGGGAGAAGCGTCAGATACGCAGTATTTT. Translating gives CASEGLAGEASDTQYF. This chain connects TRBV7-2 to TRBJ2-3; TRBD2 matches 10 bases. This CDR3 has 16 residues. The germline CDR1 and CDR2 sequences are SGHTA and FQGNSA. Germline trimming cut 8 bases from V and 4 bases from J; bases unmatched to any gene: 12.

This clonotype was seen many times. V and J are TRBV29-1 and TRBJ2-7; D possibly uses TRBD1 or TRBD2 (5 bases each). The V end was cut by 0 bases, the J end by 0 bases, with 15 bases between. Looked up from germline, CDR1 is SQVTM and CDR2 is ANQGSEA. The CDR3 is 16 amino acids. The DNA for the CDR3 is TGCAGCGTTGAAGATCGGGCAGGGACCAACTCCTACGAGCAGTACTTC. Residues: CSVEDRAGTNSYEQYF.

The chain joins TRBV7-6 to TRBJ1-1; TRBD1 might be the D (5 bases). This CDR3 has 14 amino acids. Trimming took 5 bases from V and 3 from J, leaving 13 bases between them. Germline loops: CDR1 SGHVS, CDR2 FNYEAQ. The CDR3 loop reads CASSDRQGDTEAFF. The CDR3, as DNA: TGTGCCAGCAGCGACCGACAAGGGGACACTGAAGCTTTCTTT. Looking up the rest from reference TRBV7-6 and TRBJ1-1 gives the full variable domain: GAGVSQSPRYKVTKRGQDVALRCDPISGHVSLYWYRQALGQGPEFLTYFNYEAQQDKSGLPNDRFSAERPEGSISTLTIQRTEQRDSAMYRCASSDRQGDTEAFFGQGTRLTVV.

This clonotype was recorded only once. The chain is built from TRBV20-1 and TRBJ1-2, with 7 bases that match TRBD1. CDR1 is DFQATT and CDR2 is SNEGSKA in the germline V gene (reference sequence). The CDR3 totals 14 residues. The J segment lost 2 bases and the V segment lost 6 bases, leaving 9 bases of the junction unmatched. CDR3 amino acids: CSATDRISNYGYTF. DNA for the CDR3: TGCAGTGCCACGGACAGGATATCCAACTATGGCTACACCTTC.

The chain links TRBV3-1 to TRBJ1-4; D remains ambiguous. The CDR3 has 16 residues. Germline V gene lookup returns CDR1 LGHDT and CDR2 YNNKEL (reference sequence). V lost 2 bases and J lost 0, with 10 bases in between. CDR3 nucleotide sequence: TGTGCCAGCAGCCAAAGTGGCACAGCAACTAATGAAAAACTGTTTTTT. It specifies CASSQSGTATNEKLFF.

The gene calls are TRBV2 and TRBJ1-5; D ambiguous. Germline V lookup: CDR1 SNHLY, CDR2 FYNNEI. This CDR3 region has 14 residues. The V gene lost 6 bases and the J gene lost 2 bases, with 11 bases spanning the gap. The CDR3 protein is CASSTGLGNQPQHF. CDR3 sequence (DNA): TGTGCCAGCAGCACTGGGTTGGGCAATCAGCCCCAGCATTTT.

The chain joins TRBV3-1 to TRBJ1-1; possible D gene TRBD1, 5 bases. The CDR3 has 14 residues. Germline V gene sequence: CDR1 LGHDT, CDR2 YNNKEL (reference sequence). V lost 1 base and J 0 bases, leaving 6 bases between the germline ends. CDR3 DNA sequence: TGTGCCAGCAGCCAAGCAGGGATGAACACTGAAGCTTTCTTT. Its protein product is CASSQAGMNTEAFF. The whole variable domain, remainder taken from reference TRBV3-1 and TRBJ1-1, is DTAVSQTPKYLVTQMGNDKSIKCEQNLGHDTMYWYKQDSKKFLKIMFSYNNKELIINETVPNRFSPKSPDKAHLNLHINSLELGDSAVYFCASSQAGMNTEAFFGQGTRLTVV.

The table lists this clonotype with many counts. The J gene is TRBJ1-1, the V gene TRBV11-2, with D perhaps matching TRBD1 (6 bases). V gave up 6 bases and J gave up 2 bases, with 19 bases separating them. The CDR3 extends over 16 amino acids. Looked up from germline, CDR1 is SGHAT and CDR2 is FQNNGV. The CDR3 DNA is TGTGCCAGCAGGTCGACAGGAGGCTGGGTTAACACTGAAGCTTTCTTT. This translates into CASRSTGGWVNTEAFF.

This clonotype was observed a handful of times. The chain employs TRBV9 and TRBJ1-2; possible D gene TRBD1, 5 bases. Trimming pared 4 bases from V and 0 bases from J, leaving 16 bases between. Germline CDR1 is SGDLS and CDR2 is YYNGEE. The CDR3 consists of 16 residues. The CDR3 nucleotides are TGTGCCAGCAGCCTCCCTGGACGGGGACCTAACTATGGCTACACCTTC. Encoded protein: CASSLPGRGPNYGYTF.

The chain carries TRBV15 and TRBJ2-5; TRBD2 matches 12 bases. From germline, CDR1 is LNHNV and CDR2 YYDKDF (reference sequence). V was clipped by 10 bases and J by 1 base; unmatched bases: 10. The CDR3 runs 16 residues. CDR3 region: CASSYPTSGSQETQYF. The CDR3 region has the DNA TGTGCCAGCAGTTACCCGACTAGCGGGAGCCAAGAGACCCAGTACTTC. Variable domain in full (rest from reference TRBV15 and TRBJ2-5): DAMVIQNPRYQVTQFGKPVTLSCSQTLNHNVMYWYQQKSSQAPKLLFHYYDKDFNNEADTPDNFQSRRPNTSFCFLDIRSPGLGDTAMYLCASSYPTSGSQETQYFGPGTRLLVL.

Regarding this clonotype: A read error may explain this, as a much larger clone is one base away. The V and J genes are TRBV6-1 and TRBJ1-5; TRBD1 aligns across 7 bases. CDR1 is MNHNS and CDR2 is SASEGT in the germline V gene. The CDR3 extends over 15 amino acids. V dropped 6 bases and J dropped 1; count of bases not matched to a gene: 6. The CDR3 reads CASSECRGSNQPQHF. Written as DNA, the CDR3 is TGTGCCAGCAGCGAGTGCAGGGGGAGCAATCAGCCCCAGCATTTT.

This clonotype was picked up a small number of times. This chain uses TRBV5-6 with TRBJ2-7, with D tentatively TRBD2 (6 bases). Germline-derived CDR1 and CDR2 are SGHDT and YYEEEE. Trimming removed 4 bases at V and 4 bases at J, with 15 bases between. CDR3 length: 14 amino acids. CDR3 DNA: TGTGCCAGCAGCCTTGGAGGGAAGGGGTACGAGCAGTACTTC. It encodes CASSLGGKGYEQYF.

The CDR3 loop reads CASSLVWEGYNSPLHF. The CDR3, as DNA: TGTGCCAGCAGTTTAGTCTGGGAGGGGTATAATTCACCCCTCCACTTT. J is TRBJ1-6 and V is TRBV28; D may be TRBD1 (5 bases). Germline loops: CDR1 MDHEN, CDR2 SYDVKM. The CDR3 is 16 amino acids. V shed 2 bases and J shed 4 bases, with 12 bases lying between them.

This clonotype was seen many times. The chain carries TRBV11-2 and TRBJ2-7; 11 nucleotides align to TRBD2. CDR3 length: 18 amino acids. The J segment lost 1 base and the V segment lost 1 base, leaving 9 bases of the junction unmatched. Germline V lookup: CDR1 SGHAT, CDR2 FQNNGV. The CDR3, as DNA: TGTGCCAGCAGCTTAGCAGAGCTAGCGGGAGGAGGATCCTACGAGCAGTACTTC. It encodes CASSLAELAGGGSYEQYF.

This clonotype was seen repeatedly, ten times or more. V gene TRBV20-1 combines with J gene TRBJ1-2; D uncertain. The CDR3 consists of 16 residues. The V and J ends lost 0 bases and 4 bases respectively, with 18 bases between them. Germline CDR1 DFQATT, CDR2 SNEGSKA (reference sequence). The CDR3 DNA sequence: TGCAGTGCTAGAGATTCGGTGAGGGCCCTTTCCTATGGCTACACCTTC. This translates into CSARDSVRALSYGYTF.

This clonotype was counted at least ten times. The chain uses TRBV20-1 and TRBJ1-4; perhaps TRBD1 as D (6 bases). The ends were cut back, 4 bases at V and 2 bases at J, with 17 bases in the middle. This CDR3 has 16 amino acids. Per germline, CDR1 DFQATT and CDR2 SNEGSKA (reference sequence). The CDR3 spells CSAIVGRGTTNEKLFF. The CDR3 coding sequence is TGCAGTGCTATCGTAGGCAGGGGAACGACTAATGAAAAACTGTTTTTT.

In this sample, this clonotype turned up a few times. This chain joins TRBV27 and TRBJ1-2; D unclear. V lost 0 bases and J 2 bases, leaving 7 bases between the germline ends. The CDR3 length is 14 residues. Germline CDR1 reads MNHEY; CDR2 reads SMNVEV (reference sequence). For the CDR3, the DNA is TGTGCCAGCAGTTTATCCGGCAACAACTATGGCTACACCTTC. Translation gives CASSLSGNNYGYTF.

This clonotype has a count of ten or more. The DNA for the CDR3 is TGTGCCATCAGTGAATACAGGGTAAACACTGAAGCTTTCTTT. Protein sequence: CAISEYRVNTEAFF. J is TRBJ1-1 and V is TRBV10-3; D may be TRBD1 (6 bases). V was pared by 3 bases and J by 2 bases, with 10 bases between. This CDR3 comprises 14 residues. Germline-derived CDR1 and CDR2 are ENHRY and SYGVKD.